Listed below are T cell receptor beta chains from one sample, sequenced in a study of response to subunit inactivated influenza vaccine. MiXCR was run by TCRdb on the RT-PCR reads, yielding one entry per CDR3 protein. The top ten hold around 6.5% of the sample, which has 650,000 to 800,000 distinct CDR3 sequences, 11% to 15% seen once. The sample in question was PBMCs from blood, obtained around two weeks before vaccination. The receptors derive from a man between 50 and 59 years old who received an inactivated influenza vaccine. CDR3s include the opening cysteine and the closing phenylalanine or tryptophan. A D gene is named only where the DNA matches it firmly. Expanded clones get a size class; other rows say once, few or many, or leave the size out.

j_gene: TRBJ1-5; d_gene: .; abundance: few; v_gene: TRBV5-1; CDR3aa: CASSLGFRDQPQHF; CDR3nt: TGCGCCAGCAGCTTGGGGTTTAGGGACCAGCCCCAGCATTTT
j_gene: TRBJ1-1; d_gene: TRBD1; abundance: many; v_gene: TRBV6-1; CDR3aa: CASRDGTGSYEAFF; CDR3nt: TGTGCCAGCAGGGACGGGACAGGGTCATATGAAGCTTTCTTT
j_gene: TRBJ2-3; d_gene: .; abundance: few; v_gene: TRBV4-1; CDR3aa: CASSQQDSVNTQYF; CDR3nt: TGCGCCAGCAGCCAACAGGACAGCGTTAATACGCAGTATTTT
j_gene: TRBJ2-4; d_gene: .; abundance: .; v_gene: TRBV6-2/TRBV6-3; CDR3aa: CASSYSYIQYF; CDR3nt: TGTGCCAGCAGTTACTCTTACATTCAGTACTTC
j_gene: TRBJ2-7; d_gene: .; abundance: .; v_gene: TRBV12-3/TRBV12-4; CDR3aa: CASSLLRSPYEQYF; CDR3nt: TGTGCCAGCAGTTTGTTGCGGTCCCCCTACGAGCAGTACTTC
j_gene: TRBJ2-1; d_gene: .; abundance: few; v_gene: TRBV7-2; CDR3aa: CASSTQRRANEQFF; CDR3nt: TGTGCCAGCAGTACCCAGCGGAGGGCAAATGAGCAGTTCTTC
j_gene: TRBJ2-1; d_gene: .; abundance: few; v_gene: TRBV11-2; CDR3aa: CASSLASLSSYNEQFF; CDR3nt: TGTGCCAGCAGCTTAGCGTCCCTTTCTTCCTACAATGAGCAGTTCTTC
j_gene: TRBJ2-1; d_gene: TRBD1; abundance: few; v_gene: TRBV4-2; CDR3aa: CASSQAGTEYNEQFF; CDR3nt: TGTGCCAGCAGCCAAGCCGGGACAGAATACAATGAGCAGTTCTTC
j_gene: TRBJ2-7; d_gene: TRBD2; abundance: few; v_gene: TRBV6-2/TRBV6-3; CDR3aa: CASRLTGGPNEQYF; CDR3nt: TGTGCCAGCAGATTAACGGGGGGGCCGAACGAGCAGTACTTC
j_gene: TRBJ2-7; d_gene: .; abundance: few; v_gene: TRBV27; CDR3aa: CASNKQGTYEQYF; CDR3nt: TGTGCCAGCAACAAACAGGGTACCTACGAGCAGTACTTC
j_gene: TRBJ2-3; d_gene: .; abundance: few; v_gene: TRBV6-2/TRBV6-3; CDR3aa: CASSYSATQYF; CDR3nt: TGTGCCAGCAGTTACTCTGCGACGCAGTATTTT